The TCR beta chain under discussion was sequenced for a study of Ad26.COV2.S vaccination and SARS-CoV-2 variants. V lost 4 bases to trimming and J lost 5 bases; unmatched junction nucleotides: 7. This CDR3 has 14 amino acids. The germline V gene encodes CDR1 SGHNT and CDR2 YYREEE (reference sequence). Study-level results: Higher spike-specific TCR breadth was found in vaccine recipients than in placebo recipients.

In regard to this clone: The antigen remains unidentified.

Stated treatment: some 20 received Ad26.COV2.S at low or high dose, single or two shots; 5 received placebo; per-sample allocation not given. Collection of samples fell on day 63 after the first vaccine or placebo injection. Profiling relied on immunoSEQ multiplex PCR, and the TCRdb table lists in-frame clones only, not all of them. The sample has roughly 330,000 clones, 85% to 90% seen once. This TCR came from a person between 18 and 60 years old who received the Ad26.COV2.S COVID-19 vaccine or a placebo. The material was peripheral blood, obtained in a trial of Ad26.COV2.S vaccine versus placebo. The rearrangement uses TRBV5-4 and TRBJ1-1, with 8 bases that match TRBD1. The CDR3 protein is CASSHLGQDTEAFF. The DNA for the CDR3 is TGTGCCAGCAGCCATTTGGGACAGGATACTGAAGCTTTCTTT.